This T cell receptor (beta chain) derives from a study of radiotherapy plus CTLA-4 blockade in lung cancer (dated by TCRdb to 2017 to 2018). Broadly, across the study: Among enrolled patients, approximately 19% had an objective response and 31% reached disease control.

In this study, focal radiation therapy paired with CTLA-4 blockade (ipilimumab) was tested in patients who had chemo-refractory metastatic non-small-cell lung cancer. V is pared back by 2 bases and J by 5 bases, with 17 bases lying between the germline termini. The CDR3 holds 16 amino acids from the cysteine to the phenylalanine. The CDR3 DNA has 48 bases and is translated from base 1. Taken from the germline V gene, the CDR1 and CDR2 loops are SGHRS and YFSETQ. Broad study findings and their caveats: Early dynamic changes in blood T cell clones, together with increased serum interferon-beta after radiation, were reported as the strongest predictors of response. After treatment with radiotherapy and ipilimumab, TCR clones that originated in tumors expanded in peripheral blood.

To prepare the library, the immunoSEQ multiplex PCR assay was applied. The source is immuneACCESS, and TCRdb retained only in-frame sequences with V and J called. Part of the clones is not carried over; for the studies checked, unresolved V genes explain less than half of this, and the remainder is unexplained. Present in this sample are tens of thousands of clones, about four fifths of which were seen just once. Of the sample, roughly 24% falls within the top ten clones. In regard to this clone: The target of this receptor is not known. Base qualities are missing; no much larger clone stands one base away.

The source of this sequence is a human donor with non-small cell lung cancer that progressed on radiotherapy plus ipilimumab. Material: peripheral blood, obtained from a patient treated with radiotherapy plus ipilimumab. The chain is encoded by TRBV5-1 joined to TRBJ2-1; a weak D assignment points to TRBD1 (6 bases agree). Here is the DNA: TGCGCCAGCAGCTTAACAGGGAAACTCACGAACAATGAGCAGTTCTTC. Its translation reads: CASSLTGKLTNNEQFF.